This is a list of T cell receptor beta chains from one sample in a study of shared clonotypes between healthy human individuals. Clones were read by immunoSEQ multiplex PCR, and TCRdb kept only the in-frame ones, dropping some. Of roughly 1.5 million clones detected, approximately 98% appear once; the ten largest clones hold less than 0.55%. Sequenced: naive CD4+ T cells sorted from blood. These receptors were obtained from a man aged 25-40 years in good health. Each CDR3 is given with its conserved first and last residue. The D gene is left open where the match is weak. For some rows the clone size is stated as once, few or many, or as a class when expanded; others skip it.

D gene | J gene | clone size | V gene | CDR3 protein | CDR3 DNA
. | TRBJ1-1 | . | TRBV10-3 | CAIRLTYNTEAFF | TGTGCCATCAGACTGACATACAACACTGAAGCTTTCTTT
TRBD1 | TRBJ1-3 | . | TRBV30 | CAWSGRGLGRAIYF | TGTGCCTGGAGTGGAAGGGGGCTGGGGAGGGCCATATATTTT
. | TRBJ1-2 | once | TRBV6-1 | CASSDRGTHLLYYGYTF | TGTGCCAGCAGTGATCGGGGGACACACCTACTGTACTATGGCTACACCTTC
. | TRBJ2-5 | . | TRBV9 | CASSVGIRETQYF | TGTGCCAGCAGCGTAGGAATAAGGGAGACCCAGTACTTC
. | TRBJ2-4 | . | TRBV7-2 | CASSDGPGKNVIQYF | TGTGCCAGCAGCGATGGACCCGGGAAAAATGTCATTCAGTACTTC
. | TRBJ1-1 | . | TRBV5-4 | CASSPRPRQGVTEAFF | TGTGCCAGCAGCCCTAGACCGCGCCAAGGGGTCACTGAAGCTTTCTTT
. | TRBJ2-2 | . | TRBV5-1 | CASSLPNTGELFF | TGCGCCAGCAGCTTACCGAACACCGGGGAGCTGTTTTTT
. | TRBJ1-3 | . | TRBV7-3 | CASSSEGGPGNTIYF | TGTGCCAGCAGCTCGGAAGGGGGGCCTGGAAACACCATATATTTT
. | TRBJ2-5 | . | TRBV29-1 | CSVVGTIETQYF | TGCAGCGTTGTCGGGACAATAGAGACCCAGTACTTC
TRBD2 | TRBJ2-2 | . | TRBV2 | CASSVSGTSGRAGELFF | TGTGCCAGCAGTGTGTCCGGGACTAGCGGGAGGGCCGGGGAGCTGTTTTTT
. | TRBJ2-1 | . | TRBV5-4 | CASSWPQGFGEQFF | TGTGCCAGCAGCTGGCCGCAGGGGTTTGGTGAGCAGTTCTTC
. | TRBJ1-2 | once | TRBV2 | CASSEVFETGLDYGYTF | TGTGCCAGCAGTGAAGTCTTCGAGACGGGGCTAGACTATGGCTACACCTTC
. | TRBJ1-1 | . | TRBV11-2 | CASSLGSSGTLGVAEAFF | TGTGCCAGCAGCTTAGGGTCGTCCGGGACACTCGGCGTAGCTGAAGCTTTCTTT
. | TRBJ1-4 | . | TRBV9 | CASSAGPGREKLFF | TGTGCCAGCAGCGCGGGCCCCGGAAGGGAAAAACTGTTTTTT
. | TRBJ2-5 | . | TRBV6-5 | CATRGGGYQETQYF | TGTGCCACCAGAGGGGGGGGGTACCAAGAGACCCAGTACTTC
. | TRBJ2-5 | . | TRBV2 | CASSWGKEPDFWPQYF | TGTGCCAGCAGTTGGGGAAAGGAGCCGGATTTTTGGCCCCAGTACTTC
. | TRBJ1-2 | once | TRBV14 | CASSLGHGGYGYTF | TGTGCCAGCAGCCTAGGACACGGGGGATATGGCTACACCTTC
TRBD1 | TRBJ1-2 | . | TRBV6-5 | CASKTGTDYGYTF | TGTGCCAGCAAAACCGGGACAGACTATGGCTACACCTTC
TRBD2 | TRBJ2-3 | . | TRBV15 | CATSRGLGMSDTQYF | TGTGCCACCAGCAGGGGACTAGGGATGAGCGATACGCAGTATTTT
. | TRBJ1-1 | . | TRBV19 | CASSIGTAPNTEAFF | TGTGCCAGTAGTATAGGGACAGCCCCGAACACTGAAGCTTTCTTT
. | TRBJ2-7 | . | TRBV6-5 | CASSYSRRSYEQYF | TGTGCCAGCAGTTACTCGAGACGCTCCTACGAGCAGTACTTC
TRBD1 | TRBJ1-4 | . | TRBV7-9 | CASSSTGGLNEKLFF | TGTGCCAGCAGCTCGACAGGGGGGCTAAATGAAAAACTGTTTTTT
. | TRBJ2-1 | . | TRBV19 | CASSISGTRNEQFF | TGTGCCAGTAGTATATCCGGGACTCGCAATGAGCAGTTCTTC
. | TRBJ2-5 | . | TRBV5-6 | CASSRRGVETQYF | TGTGCCAGCAGCCGTAGGGGGGTGGAGACCCAGTACTTC
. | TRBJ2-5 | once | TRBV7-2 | CASSLVAAEETQYF | TGTGCCAGCAGCTTAGTAGCGGCCGAAGAGACCCAGTACTTC
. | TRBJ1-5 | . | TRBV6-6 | CASSYYSNQPQHF | TGTGCCAGCAGTTACTATAGCAATCAGCCCCAGCATTTT
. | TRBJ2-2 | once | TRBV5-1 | CASSLVAGKAGELFF | TGCGCCAGCAGCCTGGTCGCAGGGAAGGCCGGGGAGCTGTTTTTT
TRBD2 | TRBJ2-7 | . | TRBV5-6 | CASSEGLAGEQYF | TGTGCCAGCAGCGAGGGACTAGCGGGAGAGCAGTACTTC
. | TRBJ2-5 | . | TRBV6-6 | CASSSQMGETQYF | TGTGCCAGCAGTAGTCAAATGGGGGAGACCCAGTACTTC
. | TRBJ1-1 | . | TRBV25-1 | CASSIGQQNTEAFF | TGTGCCAGCAGTATAGGACAGCAGAACACTGAAGCTTTCTTT
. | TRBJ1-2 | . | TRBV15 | CATSYYRVVGNNGYTF | TGTGCCACCTCTTACTACAGGGTGGTAGGGAACAATGGCTACACCTTC
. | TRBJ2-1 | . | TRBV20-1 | CTTSNGYEQFF | TGCACCACCTCAAATGGGTATGAGCAGTTCTTC
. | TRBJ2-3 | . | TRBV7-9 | CASSPWNTDTQYF | TGTGCCAGCAGCCCCTGGAATACTGATACGCAGTATTTT
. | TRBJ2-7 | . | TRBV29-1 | CSFRSGSEQYF | TGCAGCTTTAGGAGCGGAAGCGAGCAGTACTTC
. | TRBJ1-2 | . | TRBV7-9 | CASSQTPNYGYTF | TGTGCCAGCAGCCAAACACCGAACTATGGCTACACCTTC
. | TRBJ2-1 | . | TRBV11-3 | CASSPGTDTSNNEQFF | TGTGCCAGCAGCCCTGGGACCGATACTTCAAACAATGAGCAGTTCTTC
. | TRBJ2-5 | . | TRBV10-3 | CAISESRETQYF | TGTGCCATCAGTGAGTCACGAGAGACCCAGTACTTC
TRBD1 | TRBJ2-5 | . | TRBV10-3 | CAISQGAGETQYF | TGTGCCATCAGTCAGGGGGCTGGGGAGACCCAGTACTTC
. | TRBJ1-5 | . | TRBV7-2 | CASSLGGGGSNQPQHF | TGTGCCAGCAGCTTAGGAGGGGGAGGAAGCAATCAGCCCCAGCATTTT
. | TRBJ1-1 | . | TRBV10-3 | CAISDKGMNTEAFF | TGTGCCATCAGTGACAAGGGAATGAACACTGAAGCTTTCTTT
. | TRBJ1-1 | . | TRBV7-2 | CASSSLRTVEAFF | TGTGCCAGCAGCTCCCTCCGGACAGTTGAAGCTTTCTTT
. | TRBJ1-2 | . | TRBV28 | CASSLSGGDTRRYGYTF | TGTGCCAGCAGCCTAAGTGGTGGGGACACCCGGCGGTATGGCTACACCTTC
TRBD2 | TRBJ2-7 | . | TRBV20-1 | CSPATSDEQYF | TGCAGTCCCGCTACTAGCGACGAGCAGTACTTC
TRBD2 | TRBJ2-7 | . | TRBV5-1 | CASSLASGAYEQYF | TGCGCCAGCAGCTTGGCTAGCGGGGCCTACGAGCAGTACTTC
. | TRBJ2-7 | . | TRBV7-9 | CASSLTSGGAYEQYF | TGTGCCAGCAGCTTAACTTCGGGGGGCGCCTACGAGCAGTACTTC
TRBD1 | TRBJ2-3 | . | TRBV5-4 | CASSPGTGFSTQYF | TGTGCCAGCAGCCCCGGGACAGGGTTTAGTACGCAGTATTTT
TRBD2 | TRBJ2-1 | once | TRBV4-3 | CASSQGLAGVYEQFF | TGCGCCAGCAGCCAAGGACTAGCGGGAGTTTATGAGCAGTTCTTC
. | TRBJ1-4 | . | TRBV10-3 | CATPLIGSNEKLFF | TGTGCCACCCCCCTCATTGGAAGTAATGAAAAACTGTTTTTT
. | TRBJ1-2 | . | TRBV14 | CASSQDRGPRTDYGYTF | TGTGCCAGCAGCCAAGATCGTGGCCCCCGGACGGACTATGGCTACACCTTC
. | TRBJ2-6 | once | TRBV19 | CASIARGGANVLTF | TGTGCCAGTATCGCTAGAGGTGGGGCCAACGTCCTGACTTTC